These 20 T cell receptor beta chains were all obtained from the same sample, sequenced in a study of T cells in Graves' hyperthyroidism and ophthalmopathy. The investigators amplified TCR beta CDR3 regions from RNA transcripts. First-round RT-PCR of the TCR CDR3 relied on the HTBI primer set. One entry per CDR3 protein, called by TCRdb with MiXCR from the multiplex PCR reads. The sample comprises around 190,000 distinct CDR3 sequences, approximately 17% of which are singletons, and 25% to 35% rests with the top ten. Sequencing was done on a sample of blood. All receptors derive from a woman in her forties or fifties with Graves' hyperthyroidism.

In this sample, this clonotype turned up a few times. The chain uses TRBV5-4 and TRBJ1-1, with D tentatively TRBD1 (6 bases). V lost 4 bases to trimming and J lost 0 bases, with 10 bases between them. Germline V lookup: CDR1 SGHNT, CDR2 YYREEE (reference sequence). This CDR3 comprises 14 residues. The CDR3, as DNA: TGTGCCAGCAGCCCTGACAGGATGAACACTGAAGCTTTCTTT. Its protein is CASSPDRMNTEAFF. Full variable domain (remainder filled in from reference TRBV5-4 and TRBJ1-1): ETGVTQSPTHLIKTRGQQVTLRCSSQSGHNTVSWYQQALGQGPQFIFQYYREEENGRGNFPPRFSGLQFPNYSSELNVNALELDDSALYLCASSPDRMNTEAFFGQGTRLTVV.

This clonotype was observed many times. V is TRBV7-9 and J is TRBJ1-4; no clear D. In germline, CDR1 is SEHNR, CDR2 FQNEAQ (reference sequence). The CDR3 is 15 amino acids. V lost 4 bases and J 7 bases, leaving 16 bases between the germline ends. The CDR3 DNA is TGTGCCAGCAGCTCAGCCCCGTTCGTAATTGAAAAACTGTTTTTT. This sequence encodes CASSSAPFVIEKLFF.

The sample holds many counts of this clonotype. The V call is TRBV7-9, the J call TRBJ1-6; D is undetermined. Per the germline V gene, CDR1 is SEHNR and CDR2 is FQNEAQ (reference sequence). This CDR3 comprises 16 residues. V was trimmed by 1 base and J by 3 bases, leaving 10 bases between them. This CDR3 is CASSLGAGFYNSPLHF. Written as DNA, the CDR3 is TGTGCCAGCAGCTTAGGGGCAGGCTTCTATAATTCACCCCTCCACTTT. Full variable domain (remainder filled in from reference TRBV7-9 and TRBJ1-6): DTGVSQNPRHKITKRGQNVTFRCDPISEHNRLYWYRQTLGQGPEFLTYFQNEAQLEKSRLLSDRFSAERPKGSFSTLEIQRTEQGDSAMYLCASSLGAGFYNSPLHFGNGTRLTVT.

This clonotype was counted many times. This rearrangement joins TRBV7-6 to TRBJ2-7; D tentatively reads TRBD1 or TRBD2 (5 bases each). This CDR3 is built from 15 residues. Trimming left V 3 bases short and J 3 bases short, with 15 bases between. Germline lookup yields CDR1 SGHVS and CDR2 FNYEAQ. CDR3 nucleotides: TGTGCCAGCAGCTTGGTGGCAGGGAGCTACTACGAGCAGTACTTC. It is translated as CASSLVAGSYYEQYF.

Many counts were recorded for this clonotype. The chain carries TRBV29-1 and TRBJ2-7, with 8 bases aligning to TRBD1. The germline gives CDR1 SQVTM, CDR2 ANQGSEA. The CDR3 loop spans 12 amino acids. J gave up 4 bases and V 3 bases, and 2 bases lay outside the gene matches. CDR3 amino acids: CSVEGQEYEQYF. In nucleotides, the CDR3 is TGCAGCGTTGAGGGACAGGAGTACGAGCAGTACTTC.

This clonotype was seen at least ten times. The chain joins TRBV7-9 to TRBJ1-1; TRBD1 is a possible D gene (6 bases). V was clipped by 1 base and J by 4 bases, with 10 bases between them. Germline CDR1 SEHNR, CDR2 FQNEAQ (reference sequence). This CDR3 contains 14 residues. CDR3 bases: TGTGCCAGCAGCTTAGTACAGGGAGGCACTGAAGCTTTCTTT. Amino acid sequence: CASSLVQGGTEAFF.

This clonotype was picked up many times. The chain is built from TRBV12-3 or TRBV12-4 and TRBJ1-2; the match to TRBD1 covers 8 bases. The V segment lost 6 bases and the J segment 6 bases; nucleotides outside the gene matches: 6. The CDR3 length is 13 residues. The CDR3 DNA reads as TGTGCCAGCAGAGTTGGACAGGGCGATGGCTACACCTTC. It is translated as CASRVGQGDGYTF.

The genes are TRBV3-1 and TRBJ2-3, with D possibly being TRBD2 (5 bases). Germline V gives CDR1 LGHDT, CDR2 YNNKEL (reference sequence). Trimming pared 5 bases from V and 7 bases from J, leaving 10 bases between. The CDR3 spans 12 residues. The CDR3 reads CASSSPGYTQYF. CDR3 coding DNA: TGTGCCAGCAGCTCCCCGGGGTATACGCAGTATTTT.

This clonotype has at least ten counts. The chain joins TRBV12-3 or TRBV12-4 to TRBJ2-7, with TRBD1 matching 8 bases. V dropped 3 bases and J dropped 6; count of bases not matched to a gene: 7. The CDR3 has 14 amino acids. The chain's CDR3 is CASSFRTGLSEQYF. The CDR3 DNA follows: TGTGCCAGCAGTTTTCGGACAGGGTTGAGCGAGCAGTACTTC.

This chain links TRBV20-1 with TRBJ2-7; D remains unclear. CDR3 length: 14 amino acids. Germline V gene sequence: CDR1 DFQATT, CDR2 SNEGSKA (reference sequence). V dropped 0 bases and J dropped 5 bases, with 14 bases sitting between them. The CDR3 nucleotides are TGCAGTGCTAGAGATCGGTGGAGAACGAACGAGCAGTACTTC. Translation gives CSARDRWRTNEQYF.

This clonotype was recorded at least ten times. This chain uses TRBV7-2 with TRBJ2-3, with a weak D call TRBD2 (6 bases). V shed 1 base and J shed 6 bases, with 8 bases lying between them. This CDR3 spans 13 amino acids. Germline CDR1 SGHTA, CDR2 FQGNSA. The CDR3 loop is CASSLVRGDTQYF. DNA of the CDR3: TGTGCCAGCAGCTTAGTTCGGGGGGATACGCAGTATTTT.

This clonotype was counted a few times. The CDR3 is CASSPAGLAVNEQFF. CDR3 in DNA: TGCGCCAGCAGCCCCGCGGGACTAGCGGTCAATGAGCAGTTCTTC. The J gene is TRBJ2-1, the V gene TRBV4-1, with TRBD2 matching over 11 bases. The CDR3 spans 15 residues. V gave up 4 bases and J gave up 6 bases; unmatched junction bases: 5. CDR1 and CDR2 from the germline V gene are MGHRA and YSYEKL.

This clonotype was counted ten times or more. The chain links TRBV2 to TRBJ1-2; D possibly corresponds to TRBD1 (6 bases). The germline CDR1 and CDR2 sequences are SNHLY and FYNNEI. The CDR3 extends over 14 amino acids. Deletions cut 4 bases from V and 3 bases from J, with 12 bases between. CDR3 region: CASSGGGLHYGYTF. The DNA for the CDR3 is TGTGCCAGCAGTGGCGGGGGGCTTCACTATGGCTACACCTTC.

This clonotype was recorded many times. The rearrangement joins TRBV20-1 to TRBJ1-4, with D uncertain. Germline V gene sequence: CDR1 DFQATT, CDR2 SNEGSKA (reference sequence). The V gene lost 5 bases and the J gene lost 2 bases, with 15 bases spanning the gap. CDR3 size: 15 residues. The CDR3 nucleotides are TGCAGTGCTGGGGAGCTTCACACTACTAATGAAAAACTGTTTTTT. It specifies CSAGELHTTNEKLFF.

This chain joins TRBV5-5 and TRBJ2-1; 8 positions match TRBD2. The CDR3 totals 16 residues. J gave up 2 bases and V 0 bases, and 4 bases lay outside the gene matches. CDR1 SGHKS and CDR2 YYEKEE come from the germline V gene (reference sequence). CDR3 loop: CASSLEGSGTYNEQFF. CDR3 bases: TGTGCCAGCAGCTTGGAGGGTAGCGGGACCTACAATGAGCAGTTCTTC.

This clonotype was counted at least ten times. The junction shows a germline mismatch at one end, possibly a read error. This chain's CDR3 is CASSLDRYSSEQYF. The CDR3 nucleotides are TGTGCCAGCAGCTTGGACAGATACTCCTCCGAGCAGTACTTC. V gene TRBV7-9 combines with J gene TRBJ2-7, with TRBD1 as a possible D gene (6 bases). CDR1 is SEHNR and CDR2 is FQNEAQ in the germline V gene (reference sequence). This CDR3 comprises 14 residues.

In its sample, this clonotype was seen many times. The chain employs TRBV11-2 and TRBJ1-4; D uncertain. V was shortened by 2 bases and J by 8 bases, with 12 bases between the two germline ends. The CDR3 has 14 residues. Germline V gene data show CDR1 as SGHAT and CDR2 as FQNNGV. The CDR3 protein is CASSLIGTNEKLFF. The CDR3 DNA is TGTGCCAGCAGCTTAATCGGTACGAACGAAAAACTGTTTTTT.

This clonotype has a count of ten or more. Here the CDR3 DNA reads TGCAGCGTTGAAGAAACAGGGGGTACTAACACTGAAGCTTTCTTT. Its translation: CSVEETGGTNTEAFF. The gene calls are TRBV29-1 and TRBJ1-1; the match to TRBD1 covers 8 bases. After removal of 0 bases from V and 2 bases from J, the junction contained 5 bases not matched to a gene. The CDR3 is 15 residues long. Germline V gene data show CDR1 as SQVTM and CDR2 as ANQGSEA.

Many counts were recorded for this clonotype. This CDR3 is CASKPAGGTYNEQFF. In DNA, the CDR3 is TGTGCCAGCAAGCCAGCGGGGGGGACCTACAATGAGCAGTTCTTC. The rearrangement links TRBV2 to TRBJ2-1; 10 bases line up with TRBD2. Germline CDR1 is SNHLY and CDR2 is FYNNEI. Losses at the gene ends were 7 bases for V and 2 bases for J; bases not matched to a gene: 5. The CDR3 spans 15 residues. Full variable domain (remainder filled in from reference TRBV2 and TRBJ2-1): EPEVTQTPSHQVTQMGQEVILRCVPISNHLYFYWYRQILGQKVEFLVSFYNNEISEKSEIFDDQFSVERPDGSNFTLKIRSTKLEDSAMYFCASKPAGGTYNEQFFGPGTRLTVL.

This clonotype has at least ten counts. The chain carries TRBV7-9 and TRBJ2-7; D unresolved. V gave up 1 base and J gave up 5 bases, with 9 bases separating them. Germline V gene lookup returns CDR1 SEHNR and CDR2 FQNEAQ (reference sequence). The CDR3 has 13 amino acids. CDR3 DNA sequence: TGTGCCAGCAGCTTAGGAGAGGCGGACGAGCAGTACTTC. As protein: CASSLGEADEQYF.